This TCR beta chain was sequenced in a study of cytomegalovirus exposure and HLA in healthy donors. Points from the study as a whole: Three CMV-associated chains proved CMV antigen-specific in vitro. Some public TCRs appeared in many individuals, while most sequences were rare. Investigators reported more than 150 TCR beta chains as tied to cytomegalovirus.

Some clones are missing from TCRdb's copy, which holds only in-frame ones; the method was immunoSEQ multiplex PCR. The sample has around 300,000 clones; approximately 86% are singletons. To note about this clone: Its antigen is still unknown.

The donors were part of the validation cohort of more than 90 subjects. That cohort was separate from the first cohort, which comprised several hundred subjects. Trimming cost V 5 bases and J 2 bases; bases outside gene matches: 5. The CDR3 is made up of 15 amino acids. Germline V gives CDR1 SNHLY, CDR2 FYNNEI. The chain couples TRBV2 to TRBJ2-1; 8 bases line up with TRBD2. Source material: PBMCs. The receptor was isolated from a woman under 30 in good health and CMV-seronegative. CDR3 sequence (DNA): TGTGCCAGCAGTCTACTAGCGGACCCCTACAATGAGCAGTTCTTC. Amino acid sequence: CASSLLADPYNEQFF.